Listed here are 15 T cell receptor beta chains from one sample, sequenced in a study of blood T cell repertoires in COVID-19. Method: immunoSEQ multiplex PCR; TCRdb's copy keeps in-frame clones and lacks some. This repertoire shows some 250,000 clones, about nine tenths found once; its top ten account for about 12%. Sequenced material: peripheral blood. These receptors came from a woman under 40 with COVID-19, enrolled during active disease.

V and J are TRBV2 and TRBJ1-1; D not resolved. V lost 7 bases to trimming and J lost 3 bases, with 15 bases between them. CDR3 length: 14 amino acids. Germline loops: CDR1 SNHLY, CDR2 FYNNEI. In nucleotides, the CDR3 is TGTGCCAGCACGGGATGGGCGGCGGACACTGAAGCTTTCTTT. Translated: CASTGWAADTEAFF.

The J gene is TRBJ2-7, the V gene TRBV7-9; no definite D call. This CDR3 is built from 13 residues. Germline-derived CDR1 and CDR2 are SEHNR and FQNEAQ (reference sequence). Trimming removed 1 base at V and 9 bases at J, with 13 bases between. The DNA for the CDR3 is TGTGCCAGCAGCTTAGAGTTAGAGTCCCCGCAGTACTTC. This sequence encodes CASSLELESPQYF. The whole variable domain, filled in from reference TRBV7-9 and TRBJ2-7, reads DTGVSQNPRHKITKRGQNVTFRCDPISEHNRLYWYRQTLGQGPEFLTYFQNEAQLEKSRLLSDRFSAERPKGSFSTLEIQRTEQGDSAMYLCASSLELESPQYFGPGTRLTVT.

V is TRBV28 and J is TRBJ1-3, with 7 nucleotides matching TRBD1. Per germline, CDR1 MDHEN and CDR2 SYDVKM. After removal of 6 bases from V and 8 bases from J, the junction contained 13 bases not matched to a gene. The CDR3 has 15 amino acids. The CDR3, as DNA: TGTGCCAGCAGCCCTTTCCGACAGGGAGGACACACCATATATTTT. Protein: CASSPFRQGGHTIYF.

The chain links TRBV18 to TRBJ1-1; the D gene is possibly TRBD1 (5 bases). The CDR3 has 16 amino acids. V was pared by 2 bases and J by 0 bases, with 13 bases between. CDR1 and CDR2 from the germline V gene are KGHSH and LQKENI. The CDR3 nucleotides are TGTGCCAGCTCACCAGGGCGACAGATAATGAACACTGAAGCTTTCTTT. This codes for CASSPGRQIMNTEAFF.

The chain links TRBV27 to TRBJ2-5; TRBD2 aligns across 8 bases. The CDR3 length is 18 residues. J gave up 0 bases and V 8 bases, and 17 bases lay outside the gene matches. Looked up from germline, CDR1 is MNHEY and CDR2 is SMNVEV (reference sequence). CDR3 in DNA: TGTGCCAGCCGACAGAGGGTAGCGGGGCTAGAGTACCAAGAGACCCAGTACTTC. Translation gives CASRQRVAGLEYQETQYF.

J is TRBJ1-1 and V is TRBV5-1, with a weak D call TRBD1 (6 bases). The CDR3 runs 14 residues. Trimming pared 4 bases from V and 3 bases from J, leaving 13 bases between. Germline-derived CDR1 and CDR2 are SGHRS and YFSETQ. The CDR3: CASSSTGRDTEAFF. The CDR3, as DNA: TGCGCCAGCAGCAGCACAGGGAGGGACACTGAAGCTTTCTTT.

V usage is TRBV10-1 and J usage is TRBJ2-3, with a tentative D call TRBD2 (5 bases). There are 12 residues in the CDR3. Germline CDR1 and CDR2: WNHNN and SYGVQD (reference sequence). Trimming cost V 2 bases and J 5 bases, with 5 bases left between them. CDR3 sequence (DNA): TGCGCCAGCAGTGAGGGAGGAGATACGCAGTATTTT. This codes for CASSEGGDTQYF.

Here the CDR3 reads CASSLRGAGPFDEQFF. The CDR3 region has the DNA TGTGCCAGCAGCTTAAGGGGAGCGGGGCCCTTCGATGAGCAGTTCTTC. The chain combines TRBV7-8 with TRBJ2-1; TRBD2 matches 7 bases. The junction had 12 bases not matched to a gene; V was cut back by 2 bases and J by 8 bases. The CDR3 spans 16 residues. Germline values: CDR1 SGHVS, CDR2 FQNEAQ.

The chain is built from TRBV28 and TRBJ1-6, with D possibly being TRBD1 (6 bases). The germline V gene encodes CDR1 MDHEN and CDR2 SYDVKM. V gave up 10 bases and J gave up 3 bases, with 16 bases separating them. This CDR3 has 15 residues. CDR3 amino acids: CATSSQGYYNSPLHF. CDR3 in DNA: TGTGCCACCTCCTCCCAGGGGTACTATAATTCACCCCTCCACTTT.

The chain uses TRBV29-1 and TRBJ2-5; no firm D call. This CDR3 is 12 amino acids long. The V end was cut by 2 bases, the J end by 4 bases, with 8 bases between. Germline CDR1 is SQVTM and CDR2 is ANQGSEA. As DNA, the CDR3 is TGCAGCGTTGAACAGGCGAGAGAGACCCAGTACTTC. Amino acid sequence: CSVEQARETQYF.

This chain joins TRBV10-2 and TRBJ2-7, with 10 bases that match TRBD1. V was clipped by 8 bases and J by 6 bases; unmatched bases: 7. Germline loops: CDR1 WSHSY, CDR2 SAAADI. The CDR3 contains 13 residues. The CDR3 nucleotides are TGCGCCAGCGGGAGGACAGGGGGGGGCGAGCAGTACTTC. Its translation: CASGRTGGGEQYF.

This clone was picked up one time. The rearrangement links TRBV29-1 to TRBJ2-3; TRBD2 might be the D (5 bases). The CDR3 has 14 amino acids. Trimming took 2 bases from V and 8 from J, leaving 17 bases between them. Per germline, CDR1 SQVTM and CDR2 ANQGSEA. The CDR3 DNA is TGCAGCGTTGAAACCGGGATGATAAGTGGTACGCAGTATTTT. Amino acid sequence: CSVETGMISGTQYF.

The chain joins TRBV2 to TRBJ2-7; 16 bases are a match to TRBD2. The V gene end was trimmed by 2 bases and the J gene end by 5 bases; junction bases not matched to a gene: 3. There are 16 residues in the CDR3. Germline V gives CDR1 SNHLY, CDR2 FYNNEI. CDR3 sequence reads: CASSEKGLAGGHEQYF. CDR3 nucleotides: TGTGCCAGCAGTGAAAAGGGACTAGCGGGGGGGCACGAGCAGTACTTC.

In this sample, this clone turned up once. V and J are TRBV5-4 and TRBJ1-2, with D unresolved. The CDR3 has 12 amino acids. From germline, CDR1 is SGHNT and CDR2 YYREEE (reference sequence). V lost 6 bases and J 8 bases, leaving 14 bases between the germline ends. The CDR3 DNA follows: TGTGCCAGCACCCGGGATGGAGGAGGCTACACCTTC. Protein product: CASTRDGGGYTF.

The chain combines TRBV2 with TRBJ2-3; D gene ambiguous. The CDR3 extends over 15 amino acids. Trimming pared 5 bases from V and 0 bases from J, leaving 12 bases between. Germline loops: CDR1 SNHLY, CDR2 FYNNEI. In DNA, the CDR3 is TGTGCCAGCAGTATAGCAACTCCTAGCACAGATACGCAGTATTTT. Translation gives CASSIATPSTDTQYF.